This is a list of T cell receptor beta chains from one sample in a study of blood T cell repertoires in COVID-19. Method: immunoSEQ multiplex PCR; TCRdb's copy keeps in-frame clones and lacks some. The data hold more than 350,000 clones, with 85% to 90% observed a single time. Sample: PBMCs or T cells enriched from blood (not recorded which). The receptors here all came from a woman aged 45 to 65 who had recovered from COVID-19. The CDR3 runs from the conserved cysteine through the conserved F or W. D genes are given only for firm matches. Clone sizes are given selectively: once, few, many, or a class where the clone is expanded.

j_call clone_size d_call v_call cdr3_aa cdr3_nt
TRBJ1-4 - - TRBV5-1 CASSKLEGANREKLFF TGCGCCAGCAGCAAGCTCGAAGGGGCCAATCGTGAAAAACTGTTTTTT
TRBJ1-1 - - TRBV7-2 CASSADRNTEAFF TGTGCCAGCAGCGCGGACAGGAACACTGAAGCTTTCTTT
TRBJ2-1 - TRBD2 TRBV10-3 CATTSGGPHEQFF TGTGCCACGACTAGCGGGGGCCCCCATGAGCAGTTCTTC
TRBJ1-2 - TRBD1 TRBV12-3/TRBV12-4 CASRLDRGSGYTF TGTGCCAGCCGCCTAGACAGGGGCAGTGGCTACACCTTC
TRBJ2-1 - TRBD2 TRBV19 CASSSGLAGNRDNEQFF TGTGCCAGTAGCTCGGGACTAGCGGGGAACCGGGACAATGAGCAGTTCTTC
TRBJ2-7 - TRBD2 TRBV7-2 CASSLGGGTYEQYF TGTGCCAGCAGCTTAGGGGGGGGAACCTACGAGCAGTACTTC
TRBJ2-7 - - TRBV15 CATSWSHADSYEQYF TGTGCCACCAGCTGGAGCCACGCAGATTCCTACGAGCAGTACTTC
TRBJ1-5 - TRBD1 TRBV4-2 CASSQEAGQGASPQHF TGTGCCAGCAGCCAAGAAGCAGGGCAGGGGGCATCGCCCCAGCATTTT
TRBJ2-5 - - TRBV7-9 CASSFRGVQETQYF TGTGCCAGCAGCTTTCGAGGAGTCCAAGAGACCCAGTACTTC
TRBJ2-3 - - TRBV7-2 CASSLVTEATQYF TGTGCCAGCAGCTTAGTAACAGAAGCAACGCAGTATTTT
TRBJ1-3 - - TRBV30 CAWSETSTIYF TGTGCCTGGAGTGAGACAAGCACCATATATTTT
TRBJ2-1 - - TRBV19 CASSPRQRWAVFF TGTGCCAGTAGTCCCCGACAGCGCTGGGCAGTCTTCTTC
TRBJ2-2 - - TRBV18 CASSQTQGAGTGELFF TGTGCCAGCTCACAAACGCAAGGTGCAGGGACCGGGGAGCTGTTTTTT
TRBJ2-5 - TRBD2 TRBV18 CASSPPREGSQYF TGTGCCAGCTCACCCCCGCGGGAGGGGTCCCAGTACTTC
TRBJ1-2 - - TRBV11-2 CASSLGSRALDGYTF TGTGCCAGCAGCTTAGGTTCCAGGGCCCTCGATGGCTACACCTTC
TRBJ1-1 - - TRBV4-3 CASSQEGRGGNTEAFF TGCGCCAGCAGCCAAGAAGGTAGAGGGGGGAACACTGAAGCTTTCTTT
TRBJ1-1 - - TRBV2 CASISTTNTEAFF TGTGCCAGCATATCCACAACGAACACTGAAGCTTTCTTT
TRBJ1-6 - - TRBV7-2 CASNRVGYNSPLHF TGTGCCAGCAACAGGGTAGGGTATAATTCACCCCTCCACTTT
TRBJ1-1 - TRBD1 TRBV2 CASNGIDRGTTEAFF TGTGCCAGCAACGGAATTGACAGGGGGACGACTGAAGCTTTCTTT
TRBJ2-1 - TRBD2 TRBV6-2/TRBV6-3 CASSYSGLAGYNEQFF TGTGCCAGCAGTTACTCTGGCCTAGCGGGTTACAATGAGCAGTTCTTC
TRBJ1-3 - - TRBV7-9 CASSMGGDTIYF TGTGCCAGCAGTATGGGGGGTGACACCATATATTTT
TRBJ1-1 - - TRBV4-2 CASSLQGGSEAFF TGTGCCAGCAGCCTACAGGGTGGCTCTGAAGCTTTCTTT
TRBJ2-7 - TRBD1 TRBV6-2/TRBV6-3 CASSRTGSYEQYF TGTGCCAGCAGTAGGACAGGATCCTACGAGCAGTACTTC
TRBJ2-1 - - TRBV7-9 CASSFGGNNEQFF TGTGCCAGCAGCTTCGGCGGAAACAATGAGCAGTTCTTC
TRBJ2-5 - - TRBV27 CASSLNNQETQYF TGTGCCAGCAGTTTAAACAACCAAGAGACCCAGTACTTC
TRBJ1-1 - - TRBV27 CASSHGSFGEAFF TGTGCCAGCAGTCACGGGAGTTTTGGTGAAGCTTTCTTT
TRBJ2-1 - TRBD2 TRBV7-3 CASAPPGGWMFF TGTGCCAGCGCCCCTCCGGGGGGGTGGATGTTCTTC
TRBJ1-1 once - TRBV4-1 CASSHQGGPTEAFF TGCGCCAGCAGCCATCAAGGGGGTCCCACTGAAGCTTTCTTT
TRBJ1-2 few TRBD1 TRBV29-1 CSVEGTGKGYGYTF TGCAGCGTTGAAGGGACAGGTAAAGGGTACGGCTACACCTTC
TRBJ2-4 - TRBD1 TRBV15 CATSANRGETRLLAKNIQYF TGTGCCACCAGCGCTAACAGGGGTGAGACGAGGTTACTAGCCAAAAACATTCAGTACTTC
TRBJ2-3 - TRBD2 TRBV6-5 CASSYGLAGNTDTQYF TGTGCCAGCAGTTACGGACTAGCGGGGAACACAGATACGCAGTATTTT
TRBJ1-2 - - TRBV5-4 CASTTGGVSLNYGYTF TGTGCCAGCACCACAGGAGGGGTGAGCCTTAACTATGGCTACACCTTC
TRBJ1-2 once - TRBV5-1 CASSLSVPANYGYTF TGCGCCAGCAGCTTGAGCGTCCCCGCTAACTATGGCTACACCTTC
TRBJ1-4 - - TRBV7-9 CASSLAGTPNEKLFF TGTGCCAGCAGCTTAGCCGGGACACCTAATGAAAAACTGTTTTTT
TRBJ1-5 many - TRBV19 CASSIIGNQPQHF TGTGCCAGTAGTATTATCGGCAATCAGCCCCAGCATTTT
TRBJ1-5 once TRBD1 TRBV6-5 CASRTTGAINQPQHF TGTGCCAGCAGGACGACAGGGGCTATTAATCAGCCCCAGCATTTT
TRBJ1-2 - - TRBV29-1 CSVTGGTDSYGYTF TGCAGCGTTACTGGGGGGACTGACAGCTATGGCTACACCTTC
TRBJ2-1 - TRBD1 TRBV5-4 CASSQGQGYEQFF TGTGCCAGCAGCCAAGGACAGGGCTATGAGCAGTTCTTC
TRBJ2-7 - TRBD2 TRBV3-1/TRBV3-2 CASSQLASGGASEQYF TGTGCCAGCAGCCAATTGGCTAGCGGGGGGGCGAGCGAGCAGTACTTC
TRBJ2-3 - - TRBV5-1 CASSLASNSAGTQYF TGCGCCAGCAGCTTGGCCTCAAATTCTGCGGGGACGCAGTATTTT
TRBJ2-5 - - TRBV5-1 CASSLGGVEWETQYF TGCGCCAGCAGCTTGGGGGGAGTCGAGTGGGAGACCCAGTACTTC
TRBJ2-5 - - TRBV3-1/TRBV3-2 CASSQDRETQYF TGTGCCAGCAGCCAAGACAGGGAGACCCAGTACTTC
TRBJ1-1 - - TRBV7-2 CASSLTQTINTEAFF TGTGCCAGCAGCTTAACGCAGACTATTAACACTGAAGCTTTCTTT
TRBJ2-2 - - TRBV18 CASSPQGMVSNTGELFF TGTGCCAGCTCACCGCAGGGAATGGTATCAAACACCGGGGAGCTGTTTTTT
TRBJ2-4 - TRBD2 TRBV11-2 CASSQGSGGNIQYF TGTGCCAGCAGCCAGGGTAGCGGGGGGAACATTCAGTACTTC